This TCR beta chain appears in the sequencing data of a study of control samples from healthy donors and cancer patients. The CDR3 is made up of 13 amino acids. V was clipped by 7 bases and J by 5 bases, with 17 bases between them. In germline, CDR1 is SQVTM, CDR2 ANQGSEA. The table came from immunoSEQ multiplex PCR; TCRdb's copy has only in-frame clones and leaves some out. The table shows some 410,000 clones, with 75% to 95% occurring only once. The sample was PBMCs. The chain recombines TRBV29-1 with TRBJ2-5; tentatively, D is TRBD1 (5 bases). The source is a man between 40 and 49 years old with head and neck cancer. Here the CDR3 DNA reads TGCAGCGCAGAACAGGTCAGGTTGGAGACCCAGTACTTC. This codes for CSAEQVRLETQYF.